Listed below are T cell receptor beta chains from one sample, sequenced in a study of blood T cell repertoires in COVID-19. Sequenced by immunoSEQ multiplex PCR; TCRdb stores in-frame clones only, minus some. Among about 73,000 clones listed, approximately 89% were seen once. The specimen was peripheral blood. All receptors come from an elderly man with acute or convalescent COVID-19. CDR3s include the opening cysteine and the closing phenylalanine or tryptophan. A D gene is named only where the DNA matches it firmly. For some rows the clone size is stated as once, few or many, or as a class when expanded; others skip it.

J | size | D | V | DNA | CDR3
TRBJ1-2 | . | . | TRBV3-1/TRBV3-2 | TGTGCCAGCAGCCAAGGAGGGGGGGCCGGGTATGGCTACACCTTC | CASSQGGGAGYGYTF
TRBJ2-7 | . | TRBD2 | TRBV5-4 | TGTGCCAGCAGCTTGGATAGCGGGAACTACGAGCAGTACTTC | CASSLDSGNYEQYF
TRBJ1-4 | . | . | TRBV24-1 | TGTGCCACCAGTGATTCCCCCCGGAATGAAAAACTGTTTTTT | CATSDSPRNEKLFF
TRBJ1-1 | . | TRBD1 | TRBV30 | TGTGCCTGTCGGACAGGGACGAACACTGAAGCTTTCTTT | CACRTGTNTEAFF
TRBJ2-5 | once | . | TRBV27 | TGTGCCAGCAGTTTGGTCCCAGGGAGGGAGACCCAGTACTTC | CASSLVPGRETQYF
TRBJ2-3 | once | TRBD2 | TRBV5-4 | TGTGCCAGCAGCTCAGCGGGAGTCGGAACAGATACGCAGTATTTT | CASSSAGVGTDTQYF
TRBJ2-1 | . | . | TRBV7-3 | TGTGCCAGCAGCTTGGGGGGAGGCTACAATGAGCAGTTCTTC | CASSLGGGYNEQFF
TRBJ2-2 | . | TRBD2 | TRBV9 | TGTGCCAGCAGCGTGGGACTAGCGGCGAACACCGGGGAGCTGTTTTTT | CASSVGLAANTGELFF
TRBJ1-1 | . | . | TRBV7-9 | TGTGCCAGCAGCTTATTTGGAGGCGGTGTCACTGAAGCTTTCTTT | CASSLFGGGVTEAFF
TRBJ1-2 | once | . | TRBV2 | TGTGCCAGCAGTGGAGGGATGGGTAGGGGCTACACCTTC | CASSGGMGRGYTF
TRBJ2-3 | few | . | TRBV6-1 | TGTGCCAGCAGTGAAGGTGGGAGTACAGATACGCAGTATTTT | CASSEGGSTDTQYF
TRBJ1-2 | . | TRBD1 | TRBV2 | TGTGCCAGCAGCACAGGGGTGGTTGGCTACACCTTC | CASSTGVVGYTF
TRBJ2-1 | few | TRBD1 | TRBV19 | TGTGCCAGTAGTATAGTGACAGGGGGTTTCAATGAGCAGTTCTTC | CASSIVTGGFNEQFF
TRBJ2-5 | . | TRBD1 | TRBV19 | TGTGCCAGTAGTTCCCGATCGACAGGGAATCAGAAGACCCAGTACTTC | CASSSRSTGNQKTQYF
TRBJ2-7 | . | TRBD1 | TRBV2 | TGTGCCAGCAGTGGCAGGGGGCCTTACGAGCAGTACTTC | CASSGRGPYEQYF